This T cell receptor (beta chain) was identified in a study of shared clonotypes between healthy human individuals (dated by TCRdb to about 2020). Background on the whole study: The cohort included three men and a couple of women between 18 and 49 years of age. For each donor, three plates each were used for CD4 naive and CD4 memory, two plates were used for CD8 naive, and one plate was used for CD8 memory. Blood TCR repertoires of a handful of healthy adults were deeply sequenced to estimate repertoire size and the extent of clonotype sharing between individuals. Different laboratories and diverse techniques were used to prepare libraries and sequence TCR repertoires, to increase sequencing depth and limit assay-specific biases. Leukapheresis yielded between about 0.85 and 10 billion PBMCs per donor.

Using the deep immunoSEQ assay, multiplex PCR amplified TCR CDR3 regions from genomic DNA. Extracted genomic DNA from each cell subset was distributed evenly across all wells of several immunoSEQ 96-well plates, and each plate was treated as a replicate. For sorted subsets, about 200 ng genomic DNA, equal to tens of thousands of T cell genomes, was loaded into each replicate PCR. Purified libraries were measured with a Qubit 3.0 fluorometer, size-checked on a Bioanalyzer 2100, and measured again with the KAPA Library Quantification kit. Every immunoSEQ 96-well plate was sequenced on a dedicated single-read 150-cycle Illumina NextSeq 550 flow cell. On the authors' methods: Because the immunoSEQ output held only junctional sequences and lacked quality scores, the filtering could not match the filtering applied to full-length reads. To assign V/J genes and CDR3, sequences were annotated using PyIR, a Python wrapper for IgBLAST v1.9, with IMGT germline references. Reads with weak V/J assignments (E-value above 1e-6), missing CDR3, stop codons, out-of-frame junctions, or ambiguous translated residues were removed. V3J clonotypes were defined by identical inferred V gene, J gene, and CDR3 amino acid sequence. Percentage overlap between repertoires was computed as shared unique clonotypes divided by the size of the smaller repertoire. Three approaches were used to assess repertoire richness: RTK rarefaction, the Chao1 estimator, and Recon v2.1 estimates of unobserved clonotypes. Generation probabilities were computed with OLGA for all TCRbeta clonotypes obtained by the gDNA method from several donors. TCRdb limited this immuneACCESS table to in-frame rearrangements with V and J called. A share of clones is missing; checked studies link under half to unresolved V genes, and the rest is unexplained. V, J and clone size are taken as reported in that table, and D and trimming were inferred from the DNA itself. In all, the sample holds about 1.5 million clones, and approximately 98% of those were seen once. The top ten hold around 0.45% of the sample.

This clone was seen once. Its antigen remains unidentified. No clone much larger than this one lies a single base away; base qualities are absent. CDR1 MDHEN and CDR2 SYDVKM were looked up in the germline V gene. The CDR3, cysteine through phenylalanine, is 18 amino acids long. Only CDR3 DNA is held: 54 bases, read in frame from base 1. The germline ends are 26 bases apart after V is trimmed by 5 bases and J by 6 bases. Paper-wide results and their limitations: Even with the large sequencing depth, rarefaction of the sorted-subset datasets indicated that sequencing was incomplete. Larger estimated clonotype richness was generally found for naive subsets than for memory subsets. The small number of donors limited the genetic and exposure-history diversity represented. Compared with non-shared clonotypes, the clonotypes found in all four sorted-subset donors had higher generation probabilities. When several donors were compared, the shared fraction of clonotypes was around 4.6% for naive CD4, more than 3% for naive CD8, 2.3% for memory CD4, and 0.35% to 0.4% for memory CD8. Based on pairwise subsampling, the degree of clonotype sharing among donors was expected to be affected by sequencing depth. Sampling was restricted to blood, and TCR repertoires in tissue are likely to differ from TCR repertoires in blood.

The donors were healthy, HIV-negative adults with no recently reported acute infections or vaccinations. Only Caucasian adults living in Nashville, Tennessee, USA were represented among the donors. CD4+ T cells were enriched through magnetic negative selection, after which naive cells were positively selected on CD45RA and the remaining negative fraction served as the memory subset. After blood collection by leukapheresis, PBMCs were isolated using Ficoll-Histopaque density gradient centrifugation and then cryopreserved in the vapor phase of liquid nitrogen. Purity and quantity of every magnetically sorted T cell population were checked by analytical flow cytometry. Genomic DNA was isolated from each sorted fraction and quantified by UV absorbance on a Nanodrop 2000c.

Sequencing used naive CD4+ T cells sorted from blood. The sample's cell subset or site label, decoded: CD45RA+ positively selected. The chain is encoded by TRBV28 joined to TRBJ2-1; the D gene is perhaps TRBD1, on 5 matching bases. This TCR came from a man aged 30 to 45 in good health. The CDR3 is CASSTNAWGRHPSNEQFF. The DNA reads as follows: TGTGCCAGCAGTACCAATGCCTGGGGCCGTCACCCCTCCAATGAGCAGTTCTTC. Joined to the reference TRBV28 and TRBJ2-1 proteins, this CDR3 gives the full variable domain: DVKVTQSSRYLVKRTGEKVFLECVQDMDHENMFWYRQDPGLGLRLIYFSYDVKMKEKGDIPEGYSVSREKKERFSLILESASTNQTSMYLCASSTNAWGRHPSNEQFFGPGTRLTVL.